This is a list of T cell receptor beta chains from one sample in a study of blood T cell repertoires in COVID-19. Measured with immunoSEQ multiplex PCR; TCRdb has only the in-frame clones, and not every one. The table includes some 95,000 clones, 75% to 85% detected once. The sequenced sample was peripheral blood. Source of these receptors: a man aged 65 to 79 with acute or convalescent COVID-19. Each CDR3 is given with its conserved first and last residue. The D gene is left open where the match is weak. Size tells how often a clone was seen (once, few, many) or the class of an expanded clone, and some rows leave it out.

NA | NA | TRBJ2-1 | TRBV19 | TGTGCCAGTTATGGACAGGGACGCGGGAGGGGGAAGGATGAGCAGTTCTTC | CASYGQGRGRGKDEQFF
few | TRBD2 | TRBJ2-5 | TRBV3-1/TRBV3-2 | TGTGCCAGCAGCCACACGGGCGGGAGGGCGGAAAAGACCCAGTACTTC | CASSHTGGRAEKTQYF
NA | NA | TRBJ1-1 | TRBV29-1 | TGCAGCGTTAGGGGAAGGGCAAACACTGAAGCTTTCTTT | CSVRGRANTEAFF
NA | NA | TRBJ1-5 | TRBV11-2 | TGTGCCAGCAGCTTAGCGGGACACGGCAATCAGCCCCAGCATTTT | CASSLAGHGNQPQHF
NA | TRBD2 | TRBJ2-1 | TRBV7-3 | TGTGCCAGCAGCCTGACTAGCGGGAGGGCCGCCAATGAGCAGTTCTTC | CASSLTSGRAANEQFF
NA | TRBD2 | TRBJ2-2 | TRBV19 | TGTGCCACCCGCCCAACCGGGGGGGCTTACACCGGGGAGCTGTTTTTT | CATRPTGGAYTGELFF
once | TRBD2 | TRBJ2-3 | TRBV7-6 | TGTGCCAGCAGCTTAATCGGACTAGCGGGAGCATCGGATACGCAGTATTTT | CASSLIGLAGASDTQYF
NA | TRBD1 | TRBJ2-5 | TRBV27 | TGTGCCAGCAGACCTCTACAGGGGCGAGGGTACCAAGAGACCCAGTACTTC | CASRPLQGRGYQETQYF
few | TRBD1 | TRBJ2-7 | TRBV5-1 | TGCGCCAGCAGCCTTTTGACAGGGAAAGGCTACGAGCAGTACTTC | CASSLLTGKGYEQYF
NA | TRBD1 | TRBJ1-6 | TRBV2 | TGTGCCAGCAGGGGACAGCGAGATTCACCCCTCCACTTT | CASRGQRDSPLHF
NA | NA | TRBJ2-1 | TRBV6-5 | TGTGCCAGCAGTTACGGCGGGAATGAGCAGTTCTTC | CASSYGGNEQFF
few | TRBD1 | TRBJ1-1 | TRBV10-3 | TGTGCCATCAGGGGGACAGTCTTGAACACTGAAGCTTTCTTT | CAIRGTVLNTEAFF
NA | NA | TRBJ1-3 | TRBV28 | TGTGCCAGCAGTCAGGGAGGGGTCTCTGGAAACACCATATATTTT | CASSQGGVSGNTIYF
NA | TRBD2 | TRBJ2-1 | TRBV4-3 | TGCGCCAGCAGCCAAGATTGGCGGGAGTCCTACAATGAGCAGTTCTTC | CASSQDWRESYNEQFF
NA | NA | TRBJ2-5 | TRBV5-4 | TGTGCCAGCAGCTCCGGACTTGGGGGCTATCAAGAGACCCAGTACTTC | CASSSGLGGYQETQYF
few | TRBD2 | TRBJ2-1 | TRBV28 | TGTGCCGCCGCCGGGAGGGCCGAGTGGAATGAGCAGTTCTTC | CAAAGRAEWNEQFF
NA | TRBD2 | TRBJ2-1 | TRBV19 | TGTGCCAGTAGGGGACCGGGACTAGCGGGAGGGCTCATCAACAATGAGCAGTTCTTC | CASRGPGLAGGLINNEQFF
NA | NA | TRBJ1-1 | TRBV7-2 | TGTGCCAGCAGCTCCCAGGGACTTACTGAAGCTTTCTTT | CASSSQGLTEAFF